These 20 T cell receptor beta chains were all obtained from the same sample, sequenced in a study of cytotoxic CD8 clonotypes in ibrutinib-treated CLL. Sequenced by immunoSEQ multiplex PCR; TCRdb stores in-frame clones only, minus some. The data show around 200,000 clones, with nearly 80% seen just once and more than 9.5% held by the top ten. The material sequenced was PBMCs, taken after 12 months of ibrutinib treatment. The receptors originated from a human donor with chronic lymphocytic leukemia.

This clone was detected a few times. One end of the junction is discordant with germline, which a read error may explain. V usage is TRBV2 and J usage is TRBJ2-7; the D is unclear. Germline V gives CDR1 SNHLY, CDR2 FYNNEI. This CDR3 is built from 13 residues. CDR3 in amino acids: CASSRSRTYGQYF. Written as DNA, the CDR3 is TGTGCCAGCAGCCGGTCCCGCACCTACGGGCAGTACTTC.

The chain uses TRBV29-1 and TRBJ2-7; possibly TRBD2 for D (7 bases). V was trimmed by 7 bases and J by 7 bases, leaving 26 bases between them. The CDR3 runs 15 residues. The germline CDR1 and CDR2 sequences are SQVTM and ANQGSEA. CDR3 coding DNA: TGCAGCGCCCGGGAGGCGACAGGTGGTGCCTGGGAGCAGTACTTC. It is translated as CSAREATGGAWEQYF.

The chain employs TRBV7-3 and TRBJ2-3, with D unresolved. There are 13 residues in the CDR3. V was cut by 2 bases and J by 6 bases, with 9 bases left in between. The germline V gene has CDR1 SGHTA and CDR2 FQGTGA. CDR3 nucleotide sequence: TGTGCCAGCAGCTTACGGTCCTTGGATACGCAGTATTTT. Its translation is CASSLRSLDTQYF.

The genes are TRBV4-1 and TRBJ1-6; 7 nucleotides agree with TRBD1. V was clipped by 6 bases and J by 8 bases; unmatched bases: 7. The CDR3 runs to 14 residues. CDR1 is MGHRA and CDR2 is YSYEKL in the germline V gene. The CDR3 DNA sequence: TGCGCCAGCAGGCACGCCACAGGGGATTCACCCCTCCACTTT. Amino acid sequence: CASRHATGDSPLHF.

The chain recombines TRBV7-6 with TRBJ2-1; possible D gene TRBD2, 5 bases. Looked up from germline, CDR1 is SGHVS and CDR2 is FNYEAQ. Trimming stripped 1 base from V and 6 bases from J, with 7 bases between. This CDR3 has 13 amino acids. In nucleotides, the CDR3 is TGTGCCAGCAGCTTAGGAGGGTTCAATGAGCAGTTCTTC. As protein: CASSLGGFNEQFF.

The V gene is TRBV2, the J gene TRBJ1-4; no clear D gene. The CDR3 loop spans 15 amino acids. The germline V gene encodes CDR1 SNHLY and CDR2 FYNNEI. Trimming shortened V by 6 bases and J by 7 bases, and 18 bases separated the two germline ends. This chain's CDR3 is CASRFSTVTSEKLFF. As DNA, the CDR3 is TGTGCCAGCAGGTTCTCGACGGTCACGTCTGAAAAACTGTTTTTT.

The V gene is TRBV6-1, the J gene TRBJ2-7; no firm D call. Trimming left V 0 bases short and J 2 bases short, with 11 bases between. Germline loops: CDR1 MNHNS, CDR2 SASEGT. This CDR3 comprises 15 residues. The CDR3: CASSEATWAPYEQYF. The CDR3 DNA reads as TGTGCCAGCAGTGAAGCTACTTGGGCCCCCTACGAGCAGTACTTC.

This clone was found a few times. The rearrangement uses TRBV19 and TRBJ2-6; D unresolved. Germline assignment: CDR1 LNHDA and CDR2 SQIVND (reference sequence). The V and J ends lost 6 bases and 1 base respectively, with 10 bases between them. This CDR3 comprises 15 residues. The CDR3 DNA reads TGTGCCAGTAGCTCCCAGACATCTGGGGCCAACGTCCTGACTTTC. Translation gives CASSSQTSGANVLTF.

The chain couples TRBV4-1 to TRBJ2-7; 8 bases line up with TRBD1. V shed 2 bases and J 1 base; nucleotides not matched to a gene: 7. The germline V gene has CDR1 MGHRA and CDR2 YSYEKL. This CDR3 has 16 residues. CDR3: CASSQRAGGFSYEQYF. The DNA for the CDR3 is TGCGCCAGCAGCCAAAGGGCAGGGGGCTTTTCCTACGAGCAGTACTTC.

The chain has TRBV5-1 and TRBJ2-1, with 9 bases that match TRBD1. The CDR3 has 17 residues. CDR1 and CDR2 (germline): SGHRS, YFSETQ. With 0 bases clipped from V and 6 bases from J, the junction kept 10 bases outside the gene matches. The CDR3 DNA follows: TGCGCCAGCAGCTTGGTGGCACCGGGACAGGGCTTCAATGAGCAGTTCTTC. Translation gives CASSLVAPGQGFNEQFF. The variable domain in full, completed from reference TRBV5-1 and TRBJ2-1, reads KAGVTQTPRYLIKTRGQQVTLSCSPISGHRSVSWYQQTPGQGLQFLFEYFSETQRNKGNFPGRFSGRQFSNSRSEMNVSTLELGDSALYLCASSLVAPGQGFNEQFFGPGTRLTVL.

The J gene is TRBJ2-5, the V gene TRBV7-8, with TRBD2 matching over 9 bases. V shed 2 bases, J shed 4 bases, and the junction held 20 bases outside the gene matches. The germline V gene has CDR1 SGHVS and CDR2 FQNEAQ. The CDR3 has 20 residues. The CDR3 DNA reads as TGTGCCAGCAGCTTAACCACTCCGGGACTAGCAGAGGGCGCGCGAGAGACCCAGTACTTC. Its translation is CASSLTTPGLAEGARETQYF.

The table lists this clone with a few counts. Within the sample, other DNA sequences also encode this same CDR3. The chain carries TRBV5-1 and TRBJ2-7; D call uncertain. The germline V gene has CDR1 SGHRS and CDR2 YFSETQ. V lost 3 bases and J 0 bases, leaving 13 bases between the germline ends. The CDR3 totals 15 residues. CDR3 DNA sequence: TGCGCCAGCAGCTCCGGGTCCTTAAGCTCCTACGAGCAGTACTTC. Its translation: CASSSGSLSSYEQYF.

This clone was recorded only once. This chain uses TRBV5-4 with TRBJ2-3; tentatively, D is TRBD2 (5 bases). From germline, CDR1 is SGHNT and CDR2 YYREEE (reference sequence). The CDR3 runs 15 residues. Deletions cut 6 bases from V and 1 base from J, with 15 bases between. The CDR3 here is CASTPDSGGTDTQYF. For the CDR3, the DNA is TGTGCCAGCACCCCGGACTCCGGGGGCACAGATACGCAGTATTTT.

J is TRBJ1-5 and V is TRBV6-1; 9 bases agree with TRBD1. The CDR3 runs 19 residues. Trimming removed 2 bases from V and 0 bases from J; junction bases left unmatched: 11. CDR1 is MNHNS and CDR2 is SASEGT in the germline V gene. This CDR3 is CASSELPGQGVTSNQPQHF. CDR3 nucleotides: TGTGCCAGCAGTGAACTTCCGGGACAGGGTGTGACTAGCAATCAGCCCCAGCATTTT.

V is TRBV7-9 and J is TRBJ2-2; D is unresolved. CDR1 is SEHNR, CDR2 FQNEAQ, per germline (reference sequence). V lost 6 bases and J lost 6, with 17 bases in between. CDR3 size: 15 residues. The CDR3 nucleotides are TGTGCCAGCAGATCCGTCCGGGCCTTATCCGGGGAGCTGTTTTTT. Residues: CASRSVRALSGELFF.

J is TRBJ2-7 and V is TRBV7-8, with D maybe TRBD1 (5 bases). Trimming removed 5 bases at V and 3 bases at J, with 17 bases between. The CDR3 is made up of 15 amino acids. Germline loops: CDR1 SGHVS, CDR2 FQNEAQ. The CDR3 coding sequence is TGTGCCAGCAGCGCCCCAGGGCGATTCTACTACGAGCAGTACTTC. Translated, it gives CASSAPGRFYYEQYF.

The gene calls are TRBV7-9 and TRBJ2-7; no definite D call. This CDR3 contains 13 residues. V was clipped by 5 bases and J by 0 bases, with 8 bases between them. Germline V gene sequence: CDR1 SEHNR, CDR2 FQNEAQ (reference sequence). The CDR3 protein is CASSPPGSYEQYF. The CDR3 DNA is TGTGCCAGCAGCCCCCCCGGCTCCTACGAGCAGTACTTC.

The rearrangement links TRBV10-2 to TRBJ1-1; a weak D match, TRBD1 (6 bases). CDR1 is WSHSY, CDR2 SAAADI, per germline. V lost 7 bases and J lost 8, with 20 bases in between. This CDR3 has 14 residues. The CDR3, as DNA: TGCGCCAGCATCTCAGCCTGGGGGCCCCCCGAAGCTTTCTTT. This encodes CASISAWGPPEAFF.

The sample holds a few counts of this clone. The V and J genes are TRBV6-1 and TRBJ2-1; 8 nucleotides match TRBD2. This CDR3 contains 15 residues. The germline gives CDR1 MNHNS, CDR2 SASEGT. J gave up 7 bases and V 10 bases, and 15 bases lay outside the gene matches. The chain's CDR3 is CATYPGLGGLNEQFF. The DNA of the CDR3 is TGTGCCACCTACCCGGGACTAGGGGGACTGAATGAGCAGTTCTTC.

There are a few counts of this clone. The V and J genes are TRBV20-1 and TRBJ2-5; D gene ambiguous. Germline V CDR1 and CDR2: DFQATT, SNEGSKA (reference sequence). The V gene lost 5 bases and the J gene lost 5 bases, with 9 bases spanning the gap. CDR3 length: 11 amino acids. CDR3: CSAGVGETQYF. The CDR3 DNA sequence: TGCAGTGCTGGGGTGGGGGAGACCCAGTACTTC.